This T cell receptor beta chain came from a study of T cells after yellow fever vaccination. TCRdb reanalysed the 5' RACE reads using MiXCR and keeps one entry per CDR3 protein. The sample holds around 600,000 distinct CDR3 sequences; 9% to 15% are singletons and the top ten take just under 15%. The V and J ends lost 5 bases and 1 base, in that order; junction bases with no gene match: 9. There are 16 residues in the CDR3. Germline V gives CDR1 SQVTM, CDR2 ANQGSEA. This clonotype was seen repeatedly, ten times or more. The chain links TRBV29-1 to TRBJ2-1; TRBD1 matches at 9 bases. This receptor was taken from a man aged 25 to 40 who received the YFV17D yellow fever vaccine. The material was PBMCs, obtained on the day of the yellow fever booster vaccination. This chain's CDR3 is CSVRPMTGGSYNEQFF. The CDR3 bases are TGCAGCGTTCGACCTATGACAGGGGGTTCCTACAATGAGCAGTTCTTC.